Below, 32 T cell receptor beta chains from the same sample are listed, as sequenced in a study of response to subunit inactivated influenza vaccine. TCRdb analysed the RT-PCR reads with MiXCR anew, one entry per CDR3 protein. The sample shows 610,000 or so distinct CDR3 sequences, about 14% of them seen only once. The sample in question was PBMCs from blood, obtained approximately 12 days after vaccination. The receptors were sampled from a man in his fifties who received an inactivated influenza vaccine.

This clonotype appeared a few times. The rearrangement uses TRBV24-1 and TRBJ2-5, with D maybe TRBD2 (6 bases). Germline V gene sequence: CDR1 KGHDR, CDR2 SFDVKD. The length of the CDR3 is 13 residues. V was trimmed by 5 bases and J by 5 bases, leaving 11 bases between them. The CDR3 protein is CATSVPGSETQYF. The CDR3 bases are TGTGCCACCAGTGTCCCCGGGAGTGAGACCCAGTACTTC.

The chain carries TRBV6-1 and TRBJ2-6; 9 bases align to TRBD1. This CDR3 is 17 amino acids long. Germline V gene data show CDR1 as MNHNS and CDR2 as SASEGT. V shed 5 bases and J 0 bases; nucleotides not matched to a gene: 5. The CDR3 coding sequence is TGTGCCAGCAGTACCCTGACAGGGGGCTCTGGGGCCAACGTCCTGACTTTC. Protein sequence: CASSTLTGGSGANVLTF.

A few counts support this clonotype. This CDR3 is CASRIAGTSTDTQYF. In DNA form, the CDR3 reads TGTGCCAGCAGAATAGCGGGAACTAGCACAGATACGCAGTATTTT. The rearrangement links TRBV12-3 or TRBV12-4 to TRBJ2-3, with TRBD2 identical over 8 bases. This CDR3 has 15 amino acids. V lost 6 bases, J lost 0 bases, and 5 bases stayed unmatched.

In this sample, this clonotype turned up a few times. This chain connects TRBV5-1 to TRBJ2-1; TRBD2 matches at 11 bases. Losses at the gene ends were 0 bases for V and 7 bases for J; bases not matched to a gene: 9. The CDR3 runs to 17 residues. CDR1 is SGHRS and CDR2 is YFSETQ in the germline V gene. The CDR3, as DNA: TGCGCCAGCAGCTTGGATATCCCTAGCGGGAGGAAGAATGAGCAGTTCTTC. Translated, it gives CASSLDIPSGRKNEQFF.

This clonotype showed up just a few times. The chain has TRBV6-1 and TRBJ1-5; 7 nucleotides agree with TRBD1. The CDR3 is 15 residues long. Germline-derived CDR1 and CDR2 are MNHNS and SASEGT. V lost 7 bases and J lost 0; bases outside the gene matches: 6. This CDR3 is CASTRDSYSNQPQHF. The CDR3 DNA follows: TGTGCCAGCACCAGGGACAGCTATAGCAATCAGCCCCAGCATTTT.

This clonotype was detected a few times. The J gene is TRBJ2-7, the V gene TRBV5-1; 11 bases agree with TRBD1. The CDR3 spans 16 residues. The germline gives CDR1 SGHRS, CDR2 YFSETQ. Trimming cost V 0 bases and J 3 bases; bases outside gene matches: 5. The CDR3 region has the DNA TGCGCCAGCAGCTTGGCCGGCGGGACAGGGGGCTACGAGCAGTACTTC. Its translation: CASSLAGGTGGYEQYF.

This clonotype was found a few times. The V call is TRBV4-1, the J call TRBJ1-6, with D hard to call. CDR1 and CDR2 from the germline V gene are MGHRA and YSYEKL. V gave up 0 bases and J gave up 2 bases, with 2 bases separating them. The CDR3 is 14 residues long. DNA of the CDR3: TGCGCCAGCAGCCAAGACCCCTATAATTCACCCCTCCACTTT. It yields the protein CASSQDPYNSPLHF.

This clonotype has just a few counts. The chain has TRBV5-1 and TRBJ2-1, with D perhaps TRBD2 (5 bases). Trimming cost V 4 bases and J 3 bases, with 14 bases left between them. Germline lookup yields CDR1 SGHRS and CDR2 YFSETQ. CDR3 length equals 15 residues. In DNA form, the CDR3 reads TGCGCCAGCAGCCTAGCTCGGGGAATCTACAATGAGCAGTTCTTC. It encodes CASSLARGIYNEQFF.

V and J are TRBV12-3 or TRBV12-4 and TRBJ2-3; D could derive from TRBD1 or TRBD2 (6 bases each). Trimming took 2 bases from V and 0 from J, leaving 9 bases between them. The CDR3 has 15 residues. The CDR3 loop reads CASSLRGESTDTQYF. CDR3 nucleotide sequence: TGTGCCAGCAGTTTAAGGGGGGAAAGCACAGATACGCAGTATTTT.

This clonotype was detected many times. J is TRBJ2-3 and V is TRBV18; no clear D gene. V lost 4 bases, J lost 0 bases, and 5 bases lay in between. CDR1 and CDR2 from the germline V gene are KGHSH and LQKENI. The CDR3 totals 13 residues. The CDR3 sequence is CASSHPSTDTQYF. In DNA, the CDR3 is TGTGCCAGCTCACACCCCAGCACAGATACGCAGTATTTT.

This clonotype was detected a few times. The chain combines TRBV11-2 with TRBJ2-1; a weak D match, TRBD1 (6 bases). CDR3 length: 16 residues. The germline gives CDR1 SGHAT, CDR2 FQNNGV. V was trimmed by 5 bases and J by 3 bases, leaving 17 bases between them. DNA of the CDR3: TGTGCCAGCAGCCCAGCACAGGGATCGAACTACAATGAGCAGTTCTTC. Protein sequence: CASSPAQGSNYNEQFF. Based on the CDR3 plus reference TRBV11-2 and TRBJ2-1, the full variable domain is EAGVAQSPRYKIIEKRQSVAFWCNPISGHATLYWYQQILGQGPKLLIQFQNNGVVDDSQLPKDRFSAERLKGVDSTLKIQPAKLEDSAVYLCASSPAQGSNYNEQFFGPGTRLTVL.

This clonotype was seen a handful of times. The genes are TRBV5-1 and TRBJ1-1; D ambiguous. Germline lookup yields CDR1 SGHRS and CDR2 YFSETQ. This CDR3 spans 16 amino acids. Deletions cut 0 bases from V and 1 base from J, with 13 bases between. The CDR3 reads CASSLARQAQNTEAFF. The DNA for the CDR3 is TGCGCCAGCAGCTTGGCCCGGCAGGCCCAGAACACTGAAGCTTTCTTT.

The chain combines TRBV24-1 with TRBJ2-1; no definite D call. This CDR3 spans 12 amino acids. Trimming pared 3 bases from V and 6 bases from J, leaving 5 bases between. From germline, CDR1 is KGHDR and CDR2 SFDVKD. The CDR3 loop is CATSDHGNEQFF. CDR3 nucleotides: TGTGCCACCAGTGATCATGGCAATGAGCAGTTCTTC.

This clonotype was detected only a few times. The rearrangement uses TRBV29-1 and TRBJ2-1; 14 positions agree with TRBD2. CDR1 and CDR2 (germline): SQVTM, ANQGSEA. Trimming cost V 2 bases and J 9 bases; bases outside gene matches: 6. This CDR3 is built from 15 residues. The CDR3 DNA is TGCAGCGTTGAACCCGGGACTAGCGGGAGTGCTGAGCAGTTCTTC. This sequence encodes CSVEPGTSGSAEQFF.

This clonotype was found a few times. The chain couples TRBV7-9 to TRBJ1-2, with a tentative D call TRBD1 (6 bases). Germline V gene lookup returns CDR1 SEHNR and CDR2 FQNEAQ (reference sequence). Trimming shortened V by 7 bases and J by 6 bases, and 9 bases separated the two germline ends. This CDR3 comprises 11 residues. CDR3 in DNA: TGTGCCAGCAAAGGGGGGCATGGCTACACCTTC. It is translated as CASKGGHGYTF.

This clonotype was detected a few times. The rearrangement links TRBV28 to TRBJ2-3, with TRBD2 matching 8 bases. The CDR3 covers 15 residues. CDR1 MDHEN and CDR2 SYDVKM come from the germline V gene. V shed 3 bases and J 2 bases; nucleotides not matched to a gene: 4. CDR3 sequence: CASSLGAGATDTQYF. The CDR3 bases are TGTGCCAGCAGTTTGGGAGCGGGGGCCACAGATACGCAGTATTTT. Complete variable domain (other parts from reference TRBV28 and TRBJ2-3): DVKVTQSSRYLVKRTGEKVFLECVQDMDHENMFWYRQDPGLGLRLIYFSYDVKMKEKGDIPEGYSVSREKKERFSLILESASTNQTSMYLCASSLGAGATDTQYFGPGTRLTVL.

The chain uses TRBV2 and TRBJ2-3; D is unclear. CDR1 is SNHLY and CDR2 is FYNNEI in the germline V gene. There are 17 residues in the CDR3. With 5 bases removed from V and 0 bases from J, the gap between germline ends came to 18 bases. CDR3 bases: TGTGCCAGCAGTCCGTCGCGGCGGACCGCTAGCACAGATACGCAGTATTTT. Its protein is CASSPSRRTASTDTQYF.

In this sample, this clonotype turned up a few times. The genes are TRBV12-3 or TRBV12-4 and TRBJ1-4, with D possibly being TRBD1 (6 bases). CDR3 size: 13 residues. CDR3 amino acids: CATALGAREKLFF. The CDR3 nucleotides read TGTGCTACAGCGTTGGGGGCAAGAGAAAAACTGTTTTTT.

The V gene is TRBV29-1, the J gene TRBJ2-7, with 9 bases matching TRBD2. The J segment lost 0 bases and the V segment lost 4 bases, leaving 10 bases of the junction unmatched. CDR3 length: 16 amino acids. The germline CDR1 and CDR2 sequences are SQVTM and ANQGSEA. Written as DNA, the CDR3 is TGCAGCGTTGCGGGGCTAGCGGGGTCGAGCTCCTACGAGCAGTACTTC. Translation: CSVAGLAGSSSYEQYF.

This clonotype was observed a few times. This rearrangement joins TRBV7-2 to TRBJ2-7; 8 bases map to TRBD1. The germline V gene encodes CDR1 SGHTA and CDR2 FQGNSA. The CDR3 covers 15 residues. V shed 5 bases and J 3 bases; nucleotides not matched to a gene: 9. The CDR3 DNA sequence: TGTGCCAGCAGCCCCAGACAGGGGTCCCACTACGAGCAGTACTTC. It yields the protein CASSPRQGSHYEQYF.

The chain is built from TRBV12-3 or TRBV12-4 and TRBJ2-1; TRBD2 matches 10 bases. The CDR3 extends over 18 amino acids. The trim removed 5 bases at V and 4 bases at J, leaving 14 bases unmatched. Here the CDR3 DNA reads TGTGCCAGCAGTCTCGGTCTAGGACTAGCGGACATTTACAATGAGCAGTTCTTC. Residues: CASSLGLGLADIYNEQFF.

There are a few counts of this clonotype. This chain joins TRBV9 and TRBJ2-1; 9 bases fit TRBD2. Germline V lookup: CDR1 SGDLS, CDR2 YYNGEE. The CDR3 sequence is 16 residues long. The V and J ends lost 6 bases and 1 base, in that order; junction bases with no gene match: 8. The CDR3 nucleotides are TGTGCCAGCAACGCGGGGGGGCTGGGTTCCTACAATGAGCAGTTCTTC. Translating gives CASNAGGLGSYNEQFF.

This CDR3 reads CASSLSGTELGQPQHF. The CDR3 DNA reads TGTGCCAGCAGCTTGAGTGGGACAGAGTTGGGTCAGCCCCAGCATTTT. The J gene is TRBJ1-5, the V gene TRBV5-6; 7 bases are a match to TRBD1. The length of the CDR3 is 16 residues. Germline values: CDR1 SGHDT, CDR2 YYEEEE. The J segment lost 6 bases and the V segment lost 1 base, leaving 10 bases of the junction unmatched.

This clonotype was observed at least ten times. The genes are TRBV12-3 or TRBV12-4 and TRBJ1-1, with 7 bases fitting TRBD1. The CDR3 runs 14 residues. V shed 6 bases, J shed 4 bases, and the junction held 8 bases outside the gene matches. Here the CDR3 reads CASRRQGSGTEAFF. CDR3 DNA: TGTGCCAGCAGACGACAGGGCTCAGGCACTGAAGCTTTCTTT.

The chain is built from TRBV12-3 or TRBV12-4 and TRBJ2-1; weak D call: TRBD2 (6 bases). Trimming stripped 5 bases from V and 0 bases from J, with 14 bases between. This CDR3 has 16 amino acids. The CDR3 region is CASSHLAPSSYNEQFF. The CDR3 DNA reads TGTGCCAGCAGTCACCTAGCGCCAAGCTCCTACAATGAGCAGTTCTTC.

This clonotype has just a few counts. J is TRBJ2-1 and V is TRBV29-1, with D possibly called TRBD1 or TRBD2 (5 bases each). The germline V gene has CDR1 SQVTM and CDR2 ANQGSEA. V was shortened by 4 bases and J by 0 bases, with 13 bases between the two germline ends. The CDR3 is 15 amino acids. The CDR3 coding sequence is TGCAGCGTTGGTGGGGACCCGAGCTCCTACAATGAGCAGTTCTTC. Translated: CSVGGDPSSYNEQFF.

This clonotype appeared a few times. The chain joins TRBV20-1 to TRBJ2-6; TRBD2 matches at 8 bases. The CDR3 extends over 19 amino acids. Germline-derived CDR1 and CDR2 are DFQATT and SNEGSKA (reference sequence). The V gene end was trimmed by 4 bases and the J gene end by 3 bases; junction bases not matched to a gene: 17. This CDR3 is CSAIPVDAGGRSGANVLTF. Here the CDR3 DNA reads TGCAGTGCTATCCCTGTGGACGCGGGCGGGAGGAGTGGGGCCAACGTCCTGACTTTC.

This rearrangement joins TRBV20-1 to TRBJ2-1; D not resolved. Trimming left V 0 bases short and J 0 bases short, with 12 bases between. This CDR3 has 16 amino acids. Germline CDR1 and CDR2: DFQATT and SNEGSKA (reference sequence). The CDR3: CSARDLGLNSYNEQFF. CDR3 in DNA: TGCAGTGCTAGAGATCTTGGGCTAAACTCCTACAATGAGCAGTTCTTC.

The CDR3 coding sequence is TGTGCCAGCAGTTTAGCTGACAGGGGAAAAGCTTTCTTT. This gives the protein CASSLADRGKAFF. This chain joins TRBV12-3 or TRBV12-4 and TRBJ1-1, with 8 nucleotides matching TRBD1. V gave up 0 bases and J gave up 9 bases; unmatched junction bases: 3. The CDR3 totals 13 residues.

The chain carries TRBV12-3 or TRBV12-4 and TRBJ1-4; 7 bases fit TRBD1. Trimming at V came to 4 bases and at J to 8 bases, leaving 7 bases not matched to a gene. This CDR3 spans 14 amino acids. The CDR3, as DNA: TGTGCCAGCAGTTCGACAGGGAGTCGCGAAAAACTGTTTTTT. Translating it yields CASSSTGSREKLFF.

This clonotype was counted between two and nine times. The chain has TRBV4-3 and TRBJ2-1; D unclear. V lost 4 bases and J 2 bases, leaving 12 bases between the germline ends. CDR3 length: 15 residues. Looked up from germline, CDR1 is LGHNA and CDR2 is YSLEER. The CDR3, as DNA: TGCGCCAGCAGCCCCATTGAGAGCCCCTACAATGAGCAGTTCTTC. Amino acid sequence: CASSPIESPYNEQFF.

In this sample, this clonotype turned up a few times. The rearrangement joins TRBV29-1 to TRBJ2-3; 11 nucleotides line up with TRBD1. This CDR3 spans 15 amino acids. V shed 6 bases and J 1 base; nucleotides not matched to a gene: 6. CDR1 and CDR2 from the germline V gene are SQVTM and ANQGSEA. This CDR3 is CSVGTGGYGTDTQYF. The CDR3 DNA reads TGCAGCGTAGGGACAGGGGGGTACGGCACAGATACGCAGTATTTT.